This T cell receptor beta chain originates from a study of vaccination and CD4 T cells after COVID-19. Turning to the study itself: SARS-CoV-2 had been detected by nasal swab PCR in convalescent patients; about 10 were mild, one severe. Control cultures, each given a CEFX pool, an HIV-1 Nef pool, or no peptide, were included.

This CDR3 is built from 14 residues. From germline, CDR1 is LNHDA and CDR2 SQIVND (reference sequence). V was trimmed by 5 bases and J by 7 bases, leaving 17 bases between them. Of note for this clonotype: The antigen is not known.

Sequencing of DNA taken from cultured CD4+ T cells relied on the Oncomine TCR Beta short-read assay. TCRdb re-analysed the PCR reads in MiXCR, keeping a single row per CDR3 protein. The table has approximately 20,000 distinct CDR3 sequences, roughly 70% seen once. Specified treatment: approximately 11-day PBMC culture with coronavirus spike peptide pools or control peptides (ViraFEST assay). The receptor was derived from a human donor who had recovered from COVID-19. The chain recombines TRBV19 with TRBJ1-1; no definite D call. The specimen was CD4+ T cells from blood, cultured in vitro. The CDR3 region has the DNA TGTGCCAGTAGTGCCCTCTGGACCGAGTTTGAAGCTTTCTTT. Translating gives CASSALWTEFEAFF.